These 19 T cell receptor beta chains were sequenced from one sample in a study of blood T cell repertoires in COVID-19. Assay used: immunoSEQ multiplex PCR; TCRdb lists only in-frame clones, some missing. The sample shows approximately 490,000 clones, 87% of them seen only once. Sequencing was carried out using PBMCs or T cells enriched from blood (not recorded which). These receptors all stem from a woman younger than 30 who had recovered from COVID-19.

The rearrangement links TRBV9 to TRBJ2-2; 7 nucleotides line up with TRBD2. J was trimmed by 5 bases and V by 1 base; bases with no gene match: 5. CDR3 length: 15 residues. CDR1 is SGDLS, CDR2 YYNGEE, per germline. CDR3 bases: TGTGCCAGCAGCGTAACTAGCGTGGGGACCGGGGAGCTGTTTTTT. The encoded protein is CASSVTSVGTGELFF.

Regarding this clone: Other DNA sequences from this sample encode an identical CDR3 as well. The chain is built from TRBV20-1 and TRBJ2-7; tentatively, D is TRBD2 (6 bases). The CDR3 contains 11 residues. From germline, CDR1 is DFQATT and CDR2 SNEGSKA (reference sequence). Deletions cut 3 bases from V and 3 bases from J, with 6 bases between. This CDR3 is CSASGGYEQYF. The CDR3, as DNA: TGCAGTGCTAGCGGGGGCTACGAGCAGTACTTC.

The CDR3 bases are TGCGCCAGCAGCCCGGGGACTAGTAAAGACGAGCAGTACTTC. This encodes CASSPGTSKDEQYF. This chain uses TRBV5-1 with TRBJ2-7; TRBD2 matches at 8 bases. Looked up from germline, CDR1 is SGHRS and CDR2 is YFSETQ. Germline trimming cut 4 bases from V and 5 bases from J; bases unmatched to any gene: 8. The CDR3 extends over 14 amino acids.

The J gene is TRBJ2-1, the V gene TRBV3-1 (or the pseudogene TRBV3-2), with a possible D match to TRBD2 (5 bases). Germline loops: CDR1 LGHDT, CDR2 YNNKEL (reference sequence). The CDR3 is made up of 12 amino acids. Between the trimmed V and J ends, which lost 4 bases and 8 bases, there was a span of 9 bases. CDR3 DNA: TGTGCCAGCAGCCGGACTCTTGATGAGCAGTTCTTC. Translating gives CASSRTLDEQFF.

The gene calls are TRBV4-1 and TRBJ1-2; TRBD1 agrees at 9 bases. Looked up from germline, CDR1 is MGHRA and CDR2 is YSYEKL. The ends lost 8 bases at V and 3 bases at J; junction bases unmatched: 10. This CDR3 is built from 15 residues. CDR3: CASDPTGGNDYGYTF. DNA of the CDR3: TGCGCCAGCGACCCGACAGGGGGAAATGACTATGGCTACACCTTC.

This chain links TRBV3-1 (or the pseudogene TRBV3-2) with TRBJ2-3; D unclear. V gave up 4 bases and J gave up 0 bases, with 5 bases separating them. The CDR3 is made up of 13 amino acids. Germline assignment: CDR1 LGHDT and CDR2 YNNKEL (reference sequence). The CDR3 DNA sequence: TGTGCCAGCAGCCTAATTAGCACAGATACGCAGTATTTT. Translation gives CASSLISTDTQYF.

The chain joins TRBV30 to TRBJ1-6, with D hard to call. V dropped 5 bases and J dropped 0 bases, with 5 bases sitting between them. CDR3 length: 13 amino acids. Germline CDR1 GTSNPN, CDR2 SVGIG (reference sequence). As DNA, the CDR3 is TGTGCCTGGGCGAGCTCCTATAATTCACCCCTCCACTTT. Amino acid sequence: CAWASSYNSPLHF.

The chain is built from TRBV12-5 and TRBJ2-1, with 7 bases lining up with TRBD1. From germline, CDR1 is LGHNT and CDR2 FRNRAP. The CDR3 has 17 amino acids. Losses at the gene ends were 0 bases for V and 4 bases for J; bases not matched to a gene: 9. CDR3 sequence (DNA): TGTGCTAGTGGTTTGGTAACCCAGGGGGACGGGTACAATGAGCAGTTCTTC. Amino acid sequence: CASGLVTQGDGYNEQFF.

In nucleotides, the CDR3 is TGTGCCAGTAGTCTGGTCAGCTCTGGAAACACCATATATTTT. Protein sequence: CASSLVSSGNTIYF. V is TRBV19 and J is TRBJ1-3, with D unclear. Germline CDR1 LNHDA, CDR2 SQIVND (reference sequence). The CDR3 has 14 residues. V was clipped by 5 bases and J by 0 bases, with 8 bases between them.

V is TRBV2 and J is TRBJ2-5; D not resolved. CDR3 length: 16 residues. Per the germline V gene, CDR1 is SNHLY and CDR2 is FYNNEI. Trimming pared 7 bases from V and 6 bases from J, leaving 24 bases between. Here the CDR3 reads CASKLIRGGVGKTQYF. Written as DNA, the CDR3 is TGTGCCAGCAAACTGATTAGAGGTGGAGTCGGTAAGACCCAGTACTTC. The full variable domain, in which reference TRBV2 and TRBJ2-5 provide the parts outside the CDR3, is EPEVTQTPSHQVTQMGQEVILRCVPISNHLYFYWYRQILGQKVEFLVSFYNNEISEKSEIFDDQFSVERPDGSNFTLKIRSTKLEDSAMYFCASKLIRGGVGKTQYFGPGTRLLVL.

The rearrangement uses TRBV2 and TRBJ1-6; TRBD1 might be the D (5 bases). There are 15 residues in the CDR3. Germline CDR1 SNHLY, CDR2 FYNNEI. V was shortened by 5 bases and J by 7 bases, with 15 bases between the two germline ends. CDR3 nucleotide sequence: TGTGCCAGCAGTCTCGACAGAACTGGGAATTCACCCCTCCACTTT. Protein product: CASSLDRTGNSPLHF.

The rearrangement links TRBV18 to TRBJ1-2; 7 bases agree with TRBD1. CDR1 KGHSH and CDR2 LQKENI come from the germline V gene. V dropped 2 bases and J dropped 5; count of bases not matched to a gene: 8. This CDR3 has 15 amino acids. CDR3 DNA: TGTGCCAGCTCACCATATACAGGGGAAGGTTATGGCTACACCTTC. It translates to CASSPYTGEGYGYTF.

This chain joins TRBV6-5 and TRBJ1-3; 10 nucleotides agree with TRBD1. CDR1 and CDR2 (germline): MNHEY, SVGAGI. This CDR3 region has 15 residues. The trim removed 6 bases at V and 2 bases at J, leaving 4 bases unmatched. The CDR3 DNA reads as TGTGCCAGCAGCACCGGGACAGGGGCTGGAAACACCATATATTTT. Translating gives CASSTGTGAGNTIYF.

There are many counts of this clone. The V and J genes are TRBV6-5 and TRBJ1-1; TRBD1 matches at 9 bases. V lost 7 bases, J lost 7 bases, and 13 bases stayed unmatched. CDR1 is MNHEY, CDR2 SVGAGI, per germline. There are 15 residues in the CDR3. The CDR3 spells CASNPSTGGRGEAFF. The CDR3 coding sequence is TGTGCCAGCAATCCCTCGACAGGGGGAAGGGGTGAAGCTTTCTTT.

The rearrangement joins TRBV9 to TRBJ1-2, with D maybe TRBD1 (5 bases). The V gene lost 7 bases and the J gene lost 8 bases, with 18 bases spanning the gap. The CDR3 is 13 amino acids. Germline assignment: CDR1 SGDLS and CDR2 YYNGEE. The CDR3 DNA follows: TGTGCCAGCCAAGAAGGGGCTGGAGGGGGCTACACCTTC. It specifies CASQEGAGGGYTF.

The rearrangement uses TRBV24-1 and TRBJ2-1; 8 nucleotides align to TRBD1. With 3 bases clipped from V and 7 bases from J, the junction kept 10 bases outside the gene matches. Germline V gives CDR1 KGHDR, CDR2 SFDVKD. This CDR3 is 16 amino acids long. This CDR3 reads CATSDPSGGQKNEQFF. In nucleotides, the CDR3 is TGTGCCACCAGTGATCCCTCAGGGGGCCAGAAAAATGAGCAGTTCTTC.

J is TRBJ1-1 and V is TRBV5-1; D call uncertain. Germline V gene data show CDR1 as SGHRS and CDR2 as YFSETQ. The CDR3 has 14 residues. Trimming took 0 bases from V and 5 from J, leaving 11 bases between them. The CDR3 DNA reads TGCGCCAGCAGCTTGGCCTTAGACGGGACTGAAGCTTTCTTT. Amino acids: CASSLALDGTEAFF.

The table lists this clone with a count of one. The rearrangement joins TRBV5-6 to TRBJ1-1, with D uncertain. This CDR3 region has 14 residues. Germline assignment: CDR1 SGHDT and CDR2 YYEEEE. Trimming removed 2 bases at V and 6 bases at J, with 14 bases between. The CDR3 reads CASSFNTITPEAFF. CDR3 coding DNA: TGTGCCAGCAGCTTTAACACGATCACCCCTGAAGCTTTCTTT.

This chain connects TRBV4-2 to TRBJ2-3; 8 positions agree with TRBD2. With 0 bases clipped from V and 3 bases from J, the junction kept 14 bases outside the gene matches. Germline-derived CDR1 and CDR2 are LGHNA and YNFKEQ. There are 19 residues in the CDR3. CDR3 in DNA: TGTGCCAGCAGCCAAGAGGTGGGGATCGGGGGGGCGGTGACAGATACGCAGTATTTT. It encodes CASSQEVGIGGAVTDTQYF.